The 10 T cell receptor beta chains below come from one sample, sequenced in a study of shared clonotypes between healthy human individuals. Data came from immunoSEQ multiplex PCR; TCRdb stores just in-frame clones and leaves some out. This table has roughly 2.6 million clones, 85% to 95% appearing once. The sample was naive CD4+ T cells sorted from blood. Subset of the sample: CD45RA+ positively selected. All receptors come from a man younger than 35 in good health.

This sequence joins TRBV5-5 and TRBJ2-2, with 9 nucleotides matching TRBD2. This CDR3 is built from 15 residues. V lost 0 bases and J lost 6; bases outside the gene matches: 3. Germline V gene data show CDR1 as SGHKS and CDR2 as YYEKEE (reference sequence). The CDR3 DNA sequence: TGTGCCAGCAGCTTGGCCATAGCGGGAGCCGGGGAGCTGTTTTTT. Amino acid sequence: CASSLAIAGAGELFF.

The chain carries TRBV18 and TRBJ2-6; D not certain. Germline V gene sequence: CDR1 KGHSH, CDR2 LQKENI. With 6 bases removed from V and 3 bases from J, the gap between germline ends came to 12 bases. There are 15 residues in the CDR3. In DNA, the CDR3 is TGTGCCAGCTCCGCCCAGGTTTTTGGGGCCAACGTCCTGACTTTC. Translation gives CASSAQVFGANVLTF.

This sequence joins TRBV6-1 and TRBJ2-1; D is possibly TRBD2 (7 bases). Deletions cut 6 bases from V and 7 bases from J, with 19 bases between. The CDR3 is made up of 15 amino acids. Germline CDR1 MNHNS, CDR2 SASEGT. For the CDR3, the DNA is TGTGCCAGCAGGGGGGGGCTAGCGGCTTATAATGAGCAGTTCTTC. Its translation is CASRGGLAAYNEQFF.

The chain has TRBV10-3 and TRBJ2-1, with TRBD2 identical over 9 bases. CDR1 is ENHRY, CDR2 SYGVKD, per germline. This CDR3 is 14 amino acids long. Trimming took 5 bases from V and 4 from J; bases not matched to a gene: 3. CDR3 amino acids: CAISRSGSYNEQFF. The CDR3 nucleotides are TGTGCCATCAGTCGTAGCGGGAGTTACAATGAGCAGTTCTTC.

The chain carries TRBV7-9 and TRBJ1-5; 9 bases align to TRBD1. Trimming at V came to 5 bases and at J to 2 bases, leaving 4 bases not matched to a gene. This CDR3 is built from 15 residues. Germline CDR1 and CDR2: SEHNR and FQNEAQ (reference sequence). The CDR3 coding sequence is TGTGCCAGCAGCCCGGACAGGGGAGGCAATCAGCCCCAGCATTTT. Translating it yields CASSPDRGGNQPQHF.

The V and J genes are TRBV30 and TRBJ1-6, with 7 bases fitting TRBD1. The CDR3 sequence is 14 residues long. J gave up 7 bases and V 3 bases, and 6 bases lay outside the gene matches. Germline V gene lookup returns CDR1 GTSNPN and CDR2 SVGIG (reference sequence). Here the CDR3 reads CAWRAQGFNSPLHF. The CDR3 bases are TGTGCCTGGAGGGCACAGGGGTTCAATTCACCCCTCCACTTT.

V usage is TRBV6-1 and J usage is TRBJ2-2; D not certain. There are 14 residues in the CDR3. The germline V and J ends were trimmed by 7 bases and 6 bases, with 15 bases remaining between them. Germline V lookup: CDR1 MNHNS, CDR2 SASEGT. The CDR3 DNA follows: TGTGCCAGCACCACCATCTCGCCGGCCGGGGAGCTGTTTTTT. Its translation is CASTTISPAGELFF.

As DNA, the CDR3 is TGTGCCAGCAGCCCCGCGGGGGATACCGCCTACGAGCAGTACTTC. Translating it yields CASSPAGDTAYEQYF. The chain is built from TRBV11-2 and TRBJ2-7; 7 bases agree with TRBD2. The CDR3 contains 15 residues. Per germline, CDR1 SGHAT and CDR2 FQNNGV. V dropped 5 bases and J dropped 2; count of bases not matched to a gene: 9.

The chain is built from TRBV9 and TRBJ2-1; 9 nucleotides align to TRBD2. Unmatched junction bases numbered 5, after V lost 4 bases and J lost 3 bases. CDR1 SGDLS and CDR2 YYNGEE come from the germline V gene. The CDR3 consists of 15 residues. CDR3 sequence reads: CASSLTSGNYNEQFF. For the CDR3, the DNA is TGTGCCAGCAGCTTGACTAGCGGTAACTACAATGAGCAGTTCTTC.

This chain joins TRBV6-6 and TRBJ2-7; D assignment may be TRBD1 or TRBD2 (5 bases each). CDR1 MNHNY and CDR2 SVGAGI come from the germline V gene (reference sequence). The CDR3 runs to 13 residues. The V end was cut by 6 bases, the J end by 3 bases, with 12 bases between. The CDR3 spells CASRPGTRYEQYF. In nucleotides, the CDR3 is TGTGCCAGCAGGCCCGGGACCCGCTACGAGCAGTACTTC.